This T cell receptor beta chain was obtained from a study of T cell responses to AZD1222 COVID-19 vaccine. The study, taken as a whole, reports: CD4 TCRs linked to vaccination spanned spike, dominating at 160-218 and 743-854.

The method was immunoSEQ multiplex PCR; TCRdb's version includes in-frame clones alone and lacks a portion of them. Here the sample spans 150,000 or so clones, more than 70% being singletons. This CDR3 has 14 amino acids. Germline-derived CDR1 and CDR2 are MDHEN and SYDVKM. V lost 7 bases and J 8 bases, leaving 17 bases between the germline ends. Notes on this clone: The target antigen is unknown.

This clonotype was obtained from an adult in good health. V and J are TRBV28 and TRBJ1-4; the D gene is possibly TRBD1 (5 bases). This material consisted of peripheral blood, taken on day 0 of AZD1222 vaccination. The CDR3 nucleotides are TGTGCCAGCACCGCTCCCGGGACCGGCGAAAAACTGTTTTTT. This sequence encodes CASTAPGTGEKLFF.